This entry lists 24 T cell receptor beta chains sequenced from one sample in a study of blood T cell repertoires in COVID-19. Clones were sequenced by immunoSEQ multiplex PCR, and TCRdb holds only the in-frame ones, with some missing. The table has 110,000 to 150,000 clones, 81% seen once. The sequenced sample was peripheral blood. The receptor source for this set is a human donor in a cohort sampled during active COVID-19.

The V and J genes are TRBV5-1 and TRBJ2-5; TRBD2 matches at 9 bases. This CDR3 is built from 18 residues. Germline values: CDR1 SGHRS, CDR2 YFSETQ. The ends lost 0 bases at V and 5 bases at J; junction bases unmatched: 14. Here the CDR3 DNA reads TGCGCCAGCAGCTTGGGCGGCGGTGTAGCGGGAGCCGTGGAGACCCAGTACTTC. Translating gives CASSLGGGVAGAVETQYF.

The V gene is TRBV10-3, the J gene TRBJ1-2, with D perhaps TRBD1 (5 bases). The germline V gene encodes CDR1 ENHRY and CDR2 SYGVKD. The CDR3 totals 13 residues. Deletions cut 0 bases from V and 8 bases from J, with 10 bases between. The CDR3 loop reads CAISESGGLGYTF. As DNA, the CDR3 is TGTGCCATCAGTGAGTCCGGGGGTCTAGGCTACACCTTC.

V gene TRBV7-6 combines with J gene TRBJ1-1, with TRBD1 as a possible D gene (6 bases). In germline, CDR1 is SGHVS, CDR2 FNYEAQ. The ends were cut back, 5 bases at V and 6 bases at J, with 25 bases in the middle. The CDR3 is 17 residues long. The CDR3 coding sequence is TGTGCCAGCAGCCCCCTGGGGCCGGGACAATATATTTCTGAAGCTTTCTTT. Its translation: CASSPLGPGQYISEAFF.

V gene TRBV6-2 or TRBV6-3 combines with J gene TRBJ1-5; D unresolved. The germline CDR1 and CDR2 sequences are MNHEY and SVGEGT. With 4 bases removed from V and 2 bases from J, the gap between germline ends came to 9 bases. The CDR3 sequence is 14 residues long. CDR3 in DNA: TGTGCCAGCAGTTGGAGGCAGGGCAATCAGCCCCAGCATTTT. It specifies CASSWRQGNQPQHF.

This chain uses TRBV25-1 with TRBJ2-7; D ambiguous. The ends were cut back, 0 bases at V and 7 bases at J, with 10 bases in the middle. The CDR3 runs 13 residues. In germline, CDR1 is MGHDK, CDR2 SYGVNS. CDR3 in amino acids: CASSEYNSREQYF. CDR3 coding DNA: TGTGCCAGCAGTGAATATAACTCTAGGGAGCAGTACTTC.

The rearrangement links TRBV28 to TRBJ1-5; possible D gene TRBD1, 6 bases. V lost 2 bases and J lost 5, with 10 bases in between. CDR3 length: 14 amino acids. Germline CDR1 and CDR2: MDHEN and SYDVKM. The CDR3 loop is CASSLGGAHQPQHF. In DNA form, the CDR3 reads TGTGCCAGCAGTTTAGGGGGGGCGCATCAGCCCCAGCATTTT.

CDR3 loop: CASSLSRGHQPQHF. DNA of the CDR3: TGTGCCAGCAGCTTGTCCAGGGGGCATCAGCCCCAGCATTTT. V gene TRBV5-5 combines with J gene TRBJ1-5, with 8 bases aligning to TRBD1. V dropped 1 base and J dropped 5; count of bases not matched to a gene: 2. This CDR3 contains 14 residues. Germline V lookup: CDR1 SGHKS, CDR2 YYEKEE (reference sequence).

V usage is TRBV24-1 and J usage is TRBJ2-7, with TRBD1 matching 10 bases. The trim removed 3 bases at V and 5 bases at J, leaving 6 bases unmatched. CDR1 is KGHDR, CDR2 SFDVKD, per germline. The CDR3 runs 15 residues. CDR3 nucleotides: TGTGCCACCAGTGATCCCTCGACAGGGGGCAACGAGCAGTACTTC. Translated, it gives CATSDPSTGGNEQYF.

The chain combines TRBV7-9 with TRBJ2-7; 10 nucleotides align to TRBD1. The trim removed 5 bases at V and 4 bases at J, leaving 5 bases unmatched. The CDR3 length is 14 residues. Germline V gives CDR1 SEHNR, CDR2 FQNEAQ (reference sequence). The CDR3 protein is CASSLGQGRYEQYF. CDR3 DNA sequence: TGTGCCAGCAGCCTGGGACAGGGGAGGTACGAGCAGTACTTC. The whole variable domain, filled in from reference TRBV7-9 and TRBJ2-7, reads DTGVSQNPRHKITKRGQNVTFRCDPISEHNRLYWYRQTLGQGPEFLTYFQNEAQLEKSRLLSDRFSAERPKGSFSTLEIQRTEQGDSAMYLCASSLGQGRYEQYFGPGTRLTVT.

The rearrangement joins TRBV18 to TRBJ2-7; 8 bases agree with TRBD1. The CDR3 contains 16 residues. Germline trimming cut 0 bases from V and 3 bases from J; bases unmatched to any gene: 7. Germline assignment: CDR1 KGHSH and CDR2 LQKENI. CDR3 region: CASSPPTGQAIYEQYF. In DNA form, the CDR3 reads TGTGCCAGCTCACCACCCACGGGACAGGCAATCTACGAGCAGTACTTC.

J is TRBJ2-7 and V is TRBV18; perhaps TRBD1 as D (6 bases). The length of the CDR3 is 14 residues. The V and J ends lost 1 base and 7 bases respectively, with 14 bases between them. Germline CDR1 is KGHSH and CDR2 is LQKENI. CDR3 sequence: CASSPRPNDREQYF. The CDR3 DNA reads TGTGCCAGCTCACCACGCCCGAACGACAGGGAGCAGTACTTC.

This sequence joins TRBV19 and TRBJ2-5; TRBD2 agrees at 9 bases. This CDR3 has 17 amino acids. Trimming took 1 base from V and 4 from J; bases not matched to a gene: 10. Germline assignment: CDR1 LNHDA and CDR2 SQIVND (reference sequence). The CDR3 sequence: CASSIGSFAGGRETQYF. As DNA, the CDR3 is TGTGCCAGTAGTATAGGTAGCTTCGCGGGAGGGAGAGAGACCCAGTACTTC.

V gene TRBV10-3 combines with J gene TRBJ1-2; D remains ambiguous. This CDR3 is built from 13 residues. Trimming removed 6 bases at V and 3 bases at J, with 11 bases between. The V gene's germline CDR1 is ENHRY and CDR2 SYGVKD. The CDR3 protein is CAISRNQDYGYTF. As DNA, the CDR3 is TGTGCCATCAGCCGGAATCAGGACTATGGCTACACCTTC.

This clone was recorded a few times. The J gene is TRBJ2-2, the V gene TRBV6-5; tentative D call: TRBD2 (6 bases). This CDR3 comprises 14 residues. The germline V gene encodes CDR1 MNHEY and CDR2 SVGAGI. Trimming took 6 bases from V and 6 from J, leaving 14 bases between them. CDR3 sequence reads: CASRSSWGAGELFF. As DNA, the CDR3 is TGTGCCAGCAGATCCAGTTGGGGGGCCGGGGAGCTGTTTTTT.

CDR3 residues: CASSVKIAGIYEQYF. The CDR3 DNA reads as TGTGCCAGCAGCGTAAAGATAGCGGGGATCTACGAGCAGTACTTC. The chain links TRBV9 to TRBJ2-7; TRBD2 agrees at 8 bases. From germline, CDR1 is SGDLS and CDR2 YYNGEE. The V and J ends lost 1 base and 3 bases, in that order; junction bases with no gene match: 6. The CDR3 length is 15 residues. The full variable domain, rest sourced from reference TRBV9 and TRBJ2-7, is DSGVTQTPKHLITATGQRVTLRCSPRSGDLSVYWYQQSLDQGLQFLIQYYNGEERAKGNILERFSAQQFPDLHSELNLSSLELGDSALYFCASSVKIAGIYEQYFGPGTRLTVT.

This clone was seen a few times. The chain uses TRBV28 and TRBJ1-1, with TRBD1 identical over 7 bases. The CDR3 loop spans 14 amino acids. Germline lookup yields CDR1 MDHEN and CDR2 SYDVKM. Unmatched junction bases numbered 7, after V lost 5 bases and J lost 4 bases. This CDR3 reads CASSGNRGSTEAFF. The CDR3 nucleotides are TGTGCCAGCAGTGGGAACAGGGGATCCACTGAAGCTTTCTTT.

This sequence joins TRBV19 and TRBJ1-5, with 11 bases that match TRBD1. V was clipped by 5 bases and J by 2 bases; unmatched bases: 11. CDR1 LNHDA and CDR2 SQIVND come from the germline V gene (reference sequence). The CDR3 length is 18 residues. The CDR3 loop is CASSRRTGGKWGNQPQHF. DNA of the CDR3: TGTGCCAGTAGTCGTCGGACAGGGGGCAAATGGGGCAATCAGCCCCAGCATTTT.

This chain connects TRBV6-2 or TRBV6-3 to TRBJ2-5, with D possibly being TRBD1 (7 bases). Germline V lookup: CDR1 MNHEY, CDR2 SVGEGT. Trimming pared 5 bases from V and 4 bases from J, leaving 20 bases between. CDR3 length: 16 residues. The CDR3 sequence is CASSLLQGTAGETQYF. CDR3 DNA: TGTGCCAGCAGTCTCCTCCAGGGGACAGCGGGAGAGACCCAGTACTTC.

The CDR3 reads CASTTEGTSYEQYF. The CDR3 nucleotides read TGTGCCAGTACCACCGAAGGGACATCCTACGAGCAGTACTTC. V usage is TRBV19 and J usage is TRBJ2-7, with D possibly TRBD1 on 6 matching bases. Germline values: CDR1 LNHDA, CDR2 SQIVND (reference sequence). CDR3 size: 14 residues. Trimming took 7 bases from V and 1 from J, leaving 14 bases between them.

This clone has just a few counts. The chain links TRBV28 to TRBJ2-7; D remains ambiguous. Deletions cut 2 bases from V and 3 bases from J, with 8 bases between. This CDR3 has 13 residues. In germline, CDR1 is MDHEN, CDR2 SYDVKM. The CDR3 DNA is TGTGCCAGCAGTTTAAGACAATTCTACGAGCAGTACTTC. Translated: CASSLRQFYEQYF.

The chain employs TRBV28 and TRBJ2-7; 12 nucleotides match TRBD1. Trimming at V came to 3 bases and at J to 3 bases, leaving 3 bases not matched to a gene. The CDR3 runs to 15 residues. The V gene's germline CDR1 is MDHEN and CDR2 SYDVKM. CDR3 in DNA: TGTGCCAGCAGTTTCCGGGACAGGGGGCTCTACGAGCAGTACTTC. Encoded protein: CASSFRDRGLYEQYF.

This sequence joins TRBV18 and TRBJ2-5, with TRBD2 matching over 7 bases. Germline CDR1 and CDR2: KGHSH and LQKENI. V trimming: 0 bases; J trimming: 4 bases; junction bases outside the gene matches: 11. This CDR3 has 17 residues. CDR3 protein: CASSPPGGDRRRETQYF. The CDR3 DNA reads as TGTGCCAGCTCACCACCGGGGGGGGATAGAAGGCGAGAGACCCAGTACTTC.

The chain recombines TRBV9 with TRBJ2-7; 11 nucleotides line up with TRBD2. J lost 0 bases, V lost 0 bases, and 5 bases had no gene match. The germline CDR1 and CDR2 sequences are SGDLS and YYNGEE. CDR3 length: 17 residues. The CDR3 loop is CASSVGLAGSSSYEQYF. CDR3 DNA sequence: TGTGCCAGCAGCGTAGGACTAGCGGGATCCTCCTCCTACGAGCAGTACTTC.

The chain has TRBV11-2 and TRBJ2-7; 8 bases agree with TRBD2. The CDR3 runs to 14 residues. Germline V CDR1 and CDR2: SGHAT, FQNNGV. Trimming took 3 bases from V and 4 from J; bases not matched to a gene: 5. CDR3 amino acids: CASSLGGLAYEQYF. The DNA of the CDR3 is TGTGCCAGCAGCTTGGGCGGACTAGCTTACGAGCAGTACTTC.